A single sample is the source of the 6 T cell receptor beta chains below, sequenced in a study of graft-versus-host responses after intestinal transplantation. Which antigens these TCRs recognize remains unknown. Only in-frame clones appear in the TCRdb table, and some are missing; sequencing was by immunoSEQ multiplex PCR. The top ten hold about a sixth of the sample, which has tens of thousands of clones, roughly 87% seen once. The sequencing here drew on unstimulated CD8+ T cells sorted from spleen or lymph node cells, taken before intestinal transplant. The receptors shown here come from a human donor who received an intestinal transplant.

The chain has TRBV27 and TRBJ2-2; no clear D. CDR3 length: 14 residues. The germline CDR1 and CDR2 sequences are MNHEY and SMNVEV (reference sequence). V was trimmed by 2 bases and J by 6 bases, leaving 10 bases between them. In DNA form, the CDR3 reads TGTGCCAGCAGTTTAAGTCAGTGGCCCGGGGAGCTGTTTTTT. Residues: CASSLSQWPGELFF.

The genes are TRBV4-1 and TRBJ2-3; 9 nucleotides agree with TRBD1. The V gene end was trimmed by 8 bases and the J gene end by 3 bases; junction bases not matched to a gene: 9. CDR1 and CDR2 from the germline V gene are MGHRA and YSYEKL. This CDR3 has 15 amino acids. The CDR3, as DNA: TGCGCCAGCGGGACCGGGACAGGGAGTACAGATACGCAGTATTTT. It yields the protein CASGTGTGSTDTQYF.

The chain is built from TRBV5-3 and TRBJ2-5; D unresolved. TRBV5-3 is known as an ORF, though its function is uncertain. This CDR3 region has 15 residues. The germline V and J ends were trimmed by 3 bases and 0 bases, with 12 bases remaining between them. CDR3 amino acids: CARSSKLFYQETQYF. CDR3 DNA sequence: TGTGCCAGAAGCTCCAAACTTTTCTACCAAGAGACCCAGTACTTC.

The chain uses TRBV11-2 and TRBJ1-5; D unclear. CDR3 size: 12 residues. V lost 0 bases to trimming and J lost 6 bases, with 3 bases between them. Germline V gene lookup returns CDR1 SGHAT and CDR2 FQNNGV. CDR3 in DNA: TGTGCCAGCAGCTTAGAAGGTCAGCCCCAGCATTTT. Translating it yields CASSLEGQPQHF.

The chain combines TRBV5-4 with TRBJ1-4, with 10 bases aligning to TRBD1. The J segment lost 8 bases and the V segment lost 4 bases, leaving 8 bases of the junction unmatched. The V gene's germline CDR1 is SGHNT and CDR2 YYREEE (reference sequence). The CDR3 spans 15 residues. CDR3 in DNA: TGTGCCAGCAGCCTGCAAGGGACAGGGGTAGAAAAACTGTTTTTT. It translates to CASSLQGTGVEKLFF.

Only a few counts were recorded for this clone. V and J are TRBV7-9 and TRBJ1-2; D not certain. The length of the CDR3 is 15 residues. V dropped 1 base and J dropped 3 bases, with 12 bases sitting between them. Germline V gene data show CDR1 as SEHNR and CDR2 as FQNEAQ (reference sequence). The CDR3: CASSLEGRTYYGYTF. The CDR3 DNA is TGTGCCAGCAGCTTAGAGGGCAGGACTTACTATGGCTACACCTTC.